The text below deals with one T cell receptor (beta chain). This record belongs to a study of blood T cell repertoires in COVID-19. At the level of the study: The study drew acute and convalescent COVID-19 samples from the United States, Italy and Spain. T cells, B-cell-depleted T cells, or PBMCs supplied cDNA or gDNA.

Germline V lookup: CDR1 SGHTA, CDR2 FQGNSA. The trim removed 2 bases at V and 4 bases at J, leaving 3 bases unmatched. This CDR3 has 15 amino acids. In the original processing: Counts of nucleated cells, estimated from reference gene primer amplification, were obtained. Here immunoSEQ multiplex PCR was the method, and the copy in TCRdb shows in-frame clones only, minus some. V, J and clone size derive from that table, while D and trimming were established from the DNA sequence. The table lists over 100,000 clones, roughly nine tenths of them singletons. The rearrangement links TRBV7-2 to TRBJ1-3; 9 bases fit TRBD1. This sequence originates from a human donor in a cohort sampled during active COVID-19. The sample taken for sequencing was peripheral blood. CDR3 region: CASSLMGQGGNTIYF. Here the CDR3 DNA reads TGTGCCAGCAGCTTAATGGGACAGGGAGGAAACACCATATATTTT.